This T cell receptor (beta chain) came from a study of blood T cell repertoires in COVID-19. The CDR3 loop spans 16 amino acids. Unmatched junction bases numbered 11, after V lost 5 bases and J lost 3 bases. CDR1 LNHDA and CDR2 SQIVND come from the germline V gene (reference sequence). Generated by immunoSEQ multiplex PCR, the TCRdb table keeps only in-frame clones and is missing some. The profile shows about 24,000 clones, around 72% of them singletons. The sequencing sample was made of peripheral blood. This sequence joins TRBV19 and TRBJ1-2; 8 nucleotides match TRBD1. The TCR originated in an elderly woman with acute or convalescent COVID-19. The CDR3, as DNA: TGTGCCAGTAGTTTCCACCCTGGACAGGGAGACTATGGCTACACCTTC. Encoded protein: CASSFHPGQGDYGYTF. Together with reference TRBV19 and TRBJ1-2, the CDR3 gives the full variable domain: DGGITQSPKYLFRKEGQNVTLSCEQNLNHDAMYWYRQDPGQGLRLIYYSQIVNDFQKGDIAEGYSVSREKKESFPLTVTSAQKNPTAFYLCASSFHPGQGDYGYTFGSGTRLTVV.